This record concerns one TCR beta chain sequence. No antigen is known for it. Use of 60 Vbeta and 13 Jbeta primers characterized the PCR. Clones were read by immunoSEQ multiplex PCR, and TCRdb kept only the in-frame ones, dropping some. The sample holds 150,000 to 200,000 clones, approximately 73% seen once. These data belong to a study of cytomegalovirus exposure and HLA in healthy donors. CDR1 SQVTM and CDR2 ANQGSEA come from the germline V gene. V lost 7 bases and J lost 6; bases outside the gene matches: 9. The CDR3 contains 12 residues. As for the donors, each was a healthy bone marrow donor. Donors had nominal health at sampling but likely had unrecorded immune exposures. General observations from the study: Sequencing probably produced one cluster of sequence variants that were highly shared. 16,951 TCR beta sequences were associated with HLA alleles at 0.05 false discovery rate in a later analysis.

The gene calls are TRBV29-1 and TRBJ2-7; TRBD1 agrees at 7 bases. This TCR derives from a woman aged 25 to 39 in good health and CMV-seropositive. The specimen was PBMCs. CDR3 DNA sequence: TGCAGCGCTTTGACAGGGTTCGCCGAGCAGTACTTC. Translating gives CSALTGFAEQYF.